These 23 T cell receptor beta chains share one sample of origin, sequenced in a study of Graves' ophthalmopathy and Graves' hyperthyroidism listed by TCRdb under 2018. The sequencer listed for this sample is Illumina HiSeq 2000. For repertoire sequencing, the TCR beta CDR3 regions were amplified from RNA transcripts. HTBI primers and the Qiagen OneStep RT-PCR kit were used in a first-round RT-PCR, which was followed by a second-round multiplex PCR, size selection and purification. The public sequencing data were trimmed at Q25 with fastp and processed into clonotypes with MiXCR by TCRdb, which kept only in-frame beta chains. Entries that share a CDR3 protein sequence are merged under the most common genes and DNA. Across this sample there are roughly 610,000 distinct CDR3 sequences, with 22% seen only once. Jointly, the top ten make up 7.1% of the sample. The sequenced sample was peripheral blood. These receptors came from a woman aged 18-29 years with stable Graves' hyperthyroidism. Some clones in this sample may be carry-over from other donors' samples. Donor details come from another sample of the same person, matched by shared clones.

The V and J genes are TRBV28 and TRBJ2-5, with 14 bases that match TRBD2. The germline V gene has CDR1 MDHEN and CDR2 SYDVKM. With V trimmed by 4 bases and J by 5 bases, 6 bases remained unmatched. This CDR3 is 16 amino acids long. Here the CDR3 DNA reads TGTGCCAGCAGTTCGACTAGCGGGGGGGCCGGGGAGACCCAGTACTTC. Translation: CASSSTSGGAGETQYF.

This clonotype appeared many times. The genes are TRBV20-1 and TRBJ2-7; D may be TRBD2 (5 bases). This CDR3 is built from 12 residues. The ends were cut back, 5 bases at V and 6 bases at J, with 14 bases in the middle. CDR1 and CDR2 from the germline V gene are DFQATT and SNEGSKA (reference sequence). DNA of the CDR3: TGCAGTGCTGCCCAGCCTCGGGGCGAGCAGTACTTC. Translation gives CSAAQPRGEQYF.

This clonotype was seen ten or more times. V is TRBV27 and J is TRBJ1-2, with TRBD1 matching 7 bases. The V segment lost 6 bases and the J segment 1 base; nucleotides outside the gene matches: 5. CDR1 is MNHEY and CDR2 is SMNVEV in the germline V gene (reference sequence). This CDR3 region has 14 residues. CDR3 coding DNA: TGTGCCAGCAGCGACAGGGCGAATAACTATGGCTACACCTTC. This encodes CASSDRANNYGYTF.

The chain employs TRBV7-9 and TRBJ2-7; 8 bases are a match to TRBD1. The CDR3 is made up of 13 amino acids. After removal of 3 bases from V and 6 bases from J, the junction contained 4 bases not matched to a gene. Looked up from germline, CDR1 is SEHNR and CDR2 is FQNEAQ (reference sequence). The CDR3 nucleotides read TGTGCCAGCAGCTTCCCCGGACAGGGCGAGCAGTACTTC. Amino acid sequence: CASSFPGQGEQYF.

This clonotype was seen ten or more times. The rearrangement joins TRBV11-3 to TRBJ2-7; 11 positions match TRBD2. Trimming removed 1 base from V and 2 bases from J; junction bases left unmatched: 4. Germline CDR1 and CDR2: SGHNT and YENEEA. The CDR3 has 16 residues. The CDR3 DNA is TGTGCCAGCAGCTTAGTAGCGGGAGGGAAAACCTACGAGCAGTACTTC. Its protein is CASSLVAGGKTYEQYF.

This clonotype was counted at least ten times. The chain joins TRBV28 to TRBJ2-7, with a weak D call TRBD2 (6 bases). CDR3 size: 15 residues. Between the trimmed V and J ends, which lost 5 bases and 2 bases, there was a span of 16 bases. Looked up from germline, CDR1 is MDHEN and CDR2 is SYDVKM. The CDR3 DNA is TGTGCCAGCAGTCTCAAGCGGGTTCTCACCTACGAGCAGTACTTC. This encodes CASSLKRVLTYEQYF.

The table lists this clonotype with many counts. The chain employs TRBV27 and TRBJ1-1; 7 positions match TRBD1. In germline, CDR1 is MNHEY, CDR2 SMNVEV (reference sequence). V lost 5 bases, J lost 0 bases, and 6 bases stayed unmatched. The CDR3 length is 15 residues. The CDR3 loop reads CASSTYRGMNTEAFF. CDR3 DNA sequence: TGTGCCAGCAGTACCTACAGGGGTATGAACACTGAAGCTTTCTTT.

There are a few counts of this clonotype. The chain joins TRBV20-1 to TRBJ2-7; tentatively, D is TRBD1 (6 bases). Germline V gives CDR1 DFQATT, CDR2 SNEGSKA (reference sequence). There are 16 residues in the CDR3. V was pared by 3 bases and J by 2 bases, with 20 bases between. CDR3 nucleotides: TGCAGTGCTAGGGCCCCAGGGGAGCCATCTCCCTACGAGCAGTACTTC. As protein: CSARAPGEPSPYEQYF.

This clonotype was recorded at least ten times. The J gene is TRBJ1-1, the V gene TRBV12-3 or TRBV12-4, with D unclear. Trimming pared 4 bases from V and 0 bases from J, leaving 12 bases between. CDR3 size: 15 residues. CDR3 sequence: CASSSGGFMNTEAFF. As DNA, the CDR3 is TGTGCCAGCAGTTCAGGCGGCTTTATGAACACTGAAGCTTTCTTT.

This chain links TRBV20-1 with TRBJ1-2; D not resolved. The CDR3 loop spans 10 amino acids. V lost 3 bases to trimming and J lost 7 bases, with 6 bases between them. Germline CDR1 is DFQATT and CDR2 is SNEGSKA (reference sequence). The CDR3 here is CSASAPGYTF. The CDR3 nucleotides read TGCAGTGCTAGTGCTCCTGGCTACACCTTC.

This clonotype was counted only a few times. The chain links TRBV20-1 to TRBJ2-2, with D possibly TRBD2 on 5 matching bases. Trimming took 6 bases from V and 3 from J, leaving 8 bases between them. In germline, CDR1 is DFQATT, CDR2 SNEGSKA (reference sequence). The CDR3 spans 12 residues. CDR3 sequence: CSARTYTGELFF. The CDR3 DNA is TGCAGTGCGAGGACTTACACCGGGGAGCTGTTTTTT.

This clonotype was detected only a few times. This chain connects TRBV2 to TRBJ2-3; D tentatively reads TRBD1 or TRBD2 (5 bases each). Trimming shortened V by 4 bases and J by 6 bases, and 20 bases separated the two germline ends. Germline V CDR1 and CDR2: SNHLY, FYNNEI. The CDR3 contains 16 residues. CDR3 sequence reads: CASSGDREILRDTQYF. CDR3 sequence (DNA): TGTGCCAGCAGTGGGGACCGAGAAATTCTTAGGGATACGCAGTATTTT.

This clonotype was seen a single time. This chain connects TRBV12-5 to TRBJ1-1; possibly TRBD1 for D (5 bases). CDR3 length equals 15 residues. V was clipped by 6 bases and J by 3 bases, with 17 bases between them. Germline CDR1 reads LGHNT; CDR2 reads FRNRAP. The CDR3 bases are TGTGCTAGTGGGTGGGACGGTAGGAGGGACACTGAAGCTTTCTTT. This gives the protein CASGWDGRRDTEAFF.

V gene TRBV9 combines with J gene TRBJ1-6, with a possible D match to TRBD1 (6 bases). Looked up from germline, CDR1 is SGDLS and CDR2 is YYNGEE. The CDR3 runs to 16 residues. V lost 3 bases to trimming and J lost 4 bases, with 14 bases between them. Here the CDR3 reads CASSERSTGYNSPLHF. The CDR3 DNA follows: TGTGCCAGCAGCGAGAGATCGACAGGATATAATTCACCCCTCCACTTT.

This clonotype was seen a few times. The CDR3 does not end in the conserved phenylalanine or tryptophan, so this is likely a read error. The chain couples TRBV12-3 or TRBV12-4 to TRBJ1-2; the D gene is possibly TRBD1 (6 bases). Deletions cut 6 bases from V and 3 bases from J, with 20 bases between. The CDR3 totals 16 residues. In DNA form, the CDR3 reads TGTGCCAGCAGCCTCCCTGGGACAACAGGTGACTATGGCTACACCCTC. Translating gives CASSLPGTTGDYGYTL.

The rearrangement links TRBV5-4 to TRBJ1-3, with D maybe TRBD1 (5 bases). Per germline, CDR1 SGHNT and CDR2 YYREEE (reference sequence). The CDR3 runs 15 residues. The V gene lost 2 bases and the J gene lost 8 bases, with 17 bases spanning the gap. The CDR3 protein is CASSFKQALGYTIYF. In DNA, the CDR3 is TGTGCCAGCAGCTTTAAACAGGCCCTTGGGTACACCATATATTTT.

This clonotype was observed at least ten times. V usage is TRBV24-1 and J usage is TRBJ1-5, with TRBD1 identical over 7 bases. J was trimmed by 5 bases and V by 2 bases; bases with no gene match: 11. The CDR3 extends over 17 amino acids. Per the germline V gene, CDR1 is KGHDR and CDR2 is SFDVKD. The CDR3 loop is CATSDSYPRGKDQPQHF. In DNA form, the CDR3 reads TGTGCCACCAGTGATTCCTACCCCAGGGGGAAGGATCAGCCCCAGCATTTT.

Ten or more counts support this clonotype. The chain employs TRBV6-1 and TRBJ2-5; 7 bases line up with TRBD2. Germline loops: CDR1 MNHNS, CDR2 SASEGT. Trimming at V came to 4 bases and at J to 10 bases, leaving 15 bases not matched to a gene. This CDR3 region has 15 residues. The CDR3 is CASSAASRGKGSQYF. CDR3 coding DNA: TGTGCCAGCAGTGCAGCGTCGCGGGGGAAGGGTAGCCAGTACTTC.

This clonotype was recorded at least ten times. The rearrangement joins TRBV6-1 to TRBJ1-1; unclear D gene. The CDR3 length is 13 residues. Germline V lookup: CDR1 MNHNS, CDR2 SASEGT. V was shortened by 4 bases and J by 5 bases, with 11 bases between the two germline ends. CDR3 coding DNA: TGTGCCAGCAGTGCGATGGAGGAGACTGAAGCTTTCTTT. Translating it yields CASSAMEETEAFF.

The V gene is TRBV6-2 or TRBV6-3, the J gene TRBJ2-2; D gene unclear. V shed 2 bases and J shed 6 bases, with 10 bases lying between them. CDR3 length equals 14 residues. The germline V gene encodes CDR1 MNHEY and CDR2 SVGEGT. This chain's CDR3 is CASSYAPSAGELFF. The CDR3 DNA sequence: TGTGCCAGCAGTTACGCGCCCAGCGCCGGGGAGCTGTTTTTT.

The table lists this clonotype with many counts. The chain uses TRBV7-9 and TRBJ1-6; D gene ambiguous. The CDR3 loop spans 15 amino acids. The ends were cut back, 1 base at V and 7 bases at J, with 11 bases in the middle. Germline assignment: CDR1 SEHNR and CDR2 FQNEAQ (reference sequence). In DNA form, the CDR3 reads TGTGCCAGCAGCTTAGAAAGACTGGGAAATTCACCCCTCCACTTT. Its protein product is CASSLERLGNSPLHF.

The chain recombines TRBV14 with TRBJ2-2, with D hard to call. The germline V and J ends were trimmed by 3 bases and 6 bases, with 5 bases remaining between them. This CDR3 has 12 residues. Germline V lookup: CDR1 SGHDN, CDR2 FVKESK. The CDR3 coding sequence is TGTGCCAGCAGCCACGGGTCCGGGGAGCTGTTTTTT. It translates to CASSHGSGELFF.

The sample holds many counts of this clonotype. The V and J genes are TRBV7-9 and TRBJ1-2; weak D call: TRBD1 (6 bases). Germline values: CDR1 SEHNR, CDR2 FQNEAQ (reference sequence). CDR3 size: 12 residues. V was shortened by 1 base and J by 11 bases, with 11 bases between the two germline ends. CDR3 sequence: CASSLDVRGYTF. The CDR3 nucleotides are TGTGCCAGCAGCTTAGACGTCAGGGGATACACCTTC.